This note documents a single TCR beta chain sequence. The antigen is not known. The record originates from a study of PD-L1 blockade in urothelial cancer. About the research overall: Blood underwent analysis 3 weeks (second dose) and 6 weeks after treatment began. The study, taken as a whole, reports: It was durable-benefit patients whose tumor-associated blood clones expanded more at 3 weeks.

Time point in this sample: peripheral blood 6 weeks after treatment start. Patients had urothelial carcinoma that was locally advanced or metastatic. Some clones are missing from TCRdb's copy, which holds only in-frame ones; the method was immunoSEQ multiplex PCR. Altogether 50,000 to 55,000 clones are present, around 90% being singletons, with the ten largest covering 2% to 2.5%. Germline V gene data show CDR1 as SGHRS and CDR2 as YFSETQ. The V segment lost 5 bases and the J segment 4 bases; nucleotides outside the gene matches: 5. The CDR3 is made up of 14 amino acids. Sequencing used PBMCs, obtained around atezolizumab (anti-PD-L1) treatment. This TCR was recovered from a man aged 55 to 70 with urothelial cancer. The V call is TRBV5-1, the J call TRBJ2-3; 9 nucleotides agree with TRBD2. In DNA form, the CDR3 reads TGCGCCAGCAGGGCGGGGGGGCGAGCAGATACGCAGTATTTT. Amino acids: CASRAGGRADTQYF.